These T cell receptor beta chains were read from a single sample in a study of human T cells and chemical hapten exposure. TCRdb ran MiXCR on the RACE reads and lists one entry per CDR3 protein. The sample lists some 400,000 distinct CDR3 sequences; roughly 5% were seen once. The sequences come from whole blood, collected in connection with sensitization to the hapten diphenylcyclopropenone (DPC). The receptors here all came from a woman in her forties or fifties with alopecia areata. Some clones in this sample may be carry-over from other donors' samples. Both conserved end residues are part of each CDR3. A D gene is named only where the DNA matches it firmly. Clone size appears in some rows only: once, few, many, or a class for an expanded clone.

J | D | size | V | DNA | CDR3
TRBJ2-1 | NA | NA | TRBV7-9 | TGTGCCAGCAGCTTAGCCCGGTCCCGCGAGCAGTTCTTC | CASSLARSREQFF
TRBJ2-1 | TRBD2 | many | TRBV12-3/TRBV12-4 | TGTGCCAGCAGTTTGGCCGGGACTAGTAAGTTCTTC | CASSLAGTSKFF
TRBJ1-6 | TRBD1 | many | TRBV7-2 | TGTGCCAGCAGCTATCTACAGGGGCCCCTTAGAAATTCACCCCTCCACTTT | CASSYLQGPLRNSPLHF
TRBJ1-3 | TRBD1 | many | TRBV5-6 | TGTGCCAGCAGCCCCGGACAGGGGCTTTACTCTGGAAACACCATATATTTT | CASSPGQGLYSGNTIYF
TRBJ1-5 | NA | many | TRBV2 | TGTGCCAGCGACGGCAGTCCCAGTTATAAGAGCAATCAGCCCCAGCATTTT | CASDGSPSYKSNQPQHF
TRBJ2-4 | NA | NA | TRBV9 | TGTGCCAGCAGCGTAGGTACAGGAAACATTCAGTACTTC | CASSVGTGNIQYF
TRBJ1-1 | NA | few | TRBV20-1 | TGCAGTGCTAGAGATTTGGCCCAAGTGGGCGGGGAGGACACTGAAGCTTTCTTT | CSARDLAQVGGEDTEAFF
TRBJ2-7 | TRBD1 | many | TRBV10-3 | TGTGCCATCAACCGGGACAGTTCCTACGAGCAGTACTTC | CAINRDSSYEQYF
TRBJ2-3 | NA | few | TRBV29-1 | TGCAGCGTTGAAAGTGACTACACAGATACGCAGTATTTT | CSVESDYTDTQYF
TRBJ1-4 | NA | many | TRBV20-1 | TGCAGTGCTAGGGAGGGGGTTGCAACTAATGAAAAACTGTTTTTT | CSAREGVATNEKLFF
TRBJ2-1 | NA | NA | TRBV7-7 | TGTGCCAGCAGCGCAGGGGCCTACAATGAGCAGTTCTTC | CASSAGAYNEQFF
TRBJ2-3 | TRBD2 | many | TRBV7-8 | TGTGCCAGCAGCTCATTATGGGACGAGGGACGGCGGGGGGATACGCAGTATTTT | CASSSLWDEGRRGDTQYF
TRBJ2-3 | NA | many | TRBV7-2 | TGTGCCAGCAGGCGAGAACCGGGTACCACAGATACGCAGTATTTT | CASRREPGTTDTQYF
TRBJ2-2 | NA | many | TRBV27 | TGTGCCAGCAGTCCTAGGGGACCGGCCGGGGAGCTGTTTTTT | CASSPRGPAGELFF
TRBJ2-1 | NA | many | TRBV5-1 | TGCGCCAGCAGCTTGGAAGCGGCGTTCAGCTCCTACAATGAGCAGTTCTTC | CASSLEAAFSSYNEQFF
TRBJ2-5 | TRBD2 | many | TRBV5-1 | TGCGCCAGCAGCTTGGGACGGGGGGGCCTAAAGACCCAGTACTTC | CASSLGRGGLKTQYF
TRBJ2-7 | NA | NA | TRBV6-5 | TGTGCCAGCAGACTTCCAGGATCCTACGAGCAGTACTTC | CASRLPGSYEQYF
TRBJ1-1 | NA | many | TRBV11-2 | TGTGCCAGCAGCTTAGTACAGGGCTTGGGGGGTGAAGCTTTCTTT | CASSLVQGLGGEAFF
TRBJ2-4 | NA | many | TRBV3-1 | TGTGCCAGCAGCCAAGACCGATTTCTAGCCAAAAACATTCAGTACTTC | CASSQDRFLAKNIQYF
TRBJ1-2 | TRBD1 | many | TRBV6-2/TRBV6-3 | TGTGCCAGCAGTGCGGCCGGGACAGCGAACTATGGCTACACCTTC | CASSAAGTANYGYTF
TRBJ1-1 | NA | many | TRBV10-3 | TGTGCCATCCCGCCCAGGAGAGGAAGGCCTGAAGCTTTCTTT | CAIPPRRGRPEAFF
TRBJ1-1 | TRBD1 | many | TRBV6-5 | TGTGCCAGCAGCCTGGACAGGCTGAACACTGAAGCTTTCTTT | CASSLDRLNTEAFF
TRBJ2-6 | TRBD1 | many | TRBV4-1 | TGCGCCAGCAGCCAAGATGGTGGACAGGGGGTTAGGTCTGGGGCCAACGTCCTGACTTTC | CASSQDGGQGVRSGANVLTF
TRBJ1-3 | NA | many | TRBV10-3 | TGTGCCATCGGGGGGACGGGAAACACCATATATTTT | CAIGGTGNTIYF
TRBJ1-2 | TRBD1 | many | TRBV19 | TGTGCCAGTACCGAGACAGGGGTGAGCTATGGCTACACCTTC | CASTETGVSYGYTF
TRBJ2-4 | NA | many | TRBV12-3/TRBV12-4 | TGTGCCAGCAGTTCTGGACAGCCAAAGTATGGAAACATTCAGTACTTC | CASSSGQPKYGNIQYF
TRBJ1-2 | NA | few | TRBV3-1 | TGTGCCAGCAGCCAAGACAAGGCCGTGTATGGCTACACCTTC | CASSQDKAVYGYTF
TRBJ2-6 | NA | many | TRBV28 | TGTGCCAGCAGACTGAGTAAGGCCAACGTCCTGACTTTC | CASRLSKANVLTF
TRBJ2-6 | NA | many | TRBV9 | TGTGCCAGCAGCGTAAGAGAATCTGGGGCCAACGTCCTGACTTTC | CASSVRESGANVLTF
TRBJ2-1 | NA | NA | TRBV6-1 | TGTGCCAGCATTCCGCAGACCTCCTACAATGAGCAGTTCTTC | CASIPQTSYNEQFF
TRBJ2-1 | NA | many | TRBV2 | TGTGCCAGCTCGGGGGTCTCCTACAATGAGCAGTTCTTC | CASSGVSYNEQFF
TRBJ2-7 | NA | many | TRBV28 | TGTGCCAGCAGCCAAACCGGAGGACAAAGTTTTTCCTACGAGCAGTACTTC | CASSQTGGQSFSYEQYF
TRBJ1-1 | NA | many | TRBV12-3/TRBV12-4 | TGTGCCAGCAGTTTTTTGCCAGGGAGGTTTGGCGGCACTGAAGCTTTCTTT | CASSFLPGRFGGTEAFF
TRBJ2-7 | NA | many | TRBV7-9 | TGTGCCAGCAGCGCGAGTCGGGGACACCACGAGCAGTACTTC | CASSASRGHHEQYF
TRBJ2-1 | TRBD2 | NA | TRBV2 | TGTGCCAGCAGCTCCGGGACTAGCGGCCCCAATGAGCAGTTCTTC | CASSSGTSGPNEQFF
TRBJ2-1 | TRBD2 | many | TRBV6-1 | TGTGCCGTTGTTCTAGCGGGGGGATGGGATGAGCAGTTCTTC | CAVVLAGGWDEQFF
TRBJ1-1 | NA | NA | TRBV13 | TGTGCCAGCAGCTTAGTGGCAGGGAACGCGGCTGAAGCTTTCTTT | CASSLVAGNAAEAFF
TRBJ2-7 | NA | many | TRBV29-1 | TGCAGCGTTGTGACGGGCCCCTACGAGCAGTACTTC | CSVVTGPYEQYF
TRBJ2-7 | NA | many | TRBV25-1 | TGTGCCAGCAGTGGGGTAGGAAGCCTCTACGAGCAGTACTTC | CASSGVGSLYEQYF
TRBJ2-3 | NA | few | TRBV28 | TGTGCCAGCAGTTTATTGGCAACCCGAAGCACAGATACGCAGTATTTT | CASSLLATRSTDTQYF
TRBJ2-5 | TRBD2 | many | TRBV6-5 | TGTGCCAGCAGCCCCGGGGGGGCCTTAGGGACCCAGTACTTC | CASSPGGALGTQYF
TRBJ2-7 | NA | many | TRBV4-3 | TGCGCCAGCAGCCGACAACTGTCGGGACTCGCTGACGAGCAGTACTTC | CASSRQLSGLADEQYF
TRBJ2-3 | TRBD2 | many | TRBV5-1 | TGCGCCAGCAGCCTGGACGTCAGCGGGGTAGGCACGCAGTATTTT | CASSLDVSGVGTQYF
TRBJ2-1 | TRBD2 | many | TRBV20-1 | TGCAGTGCCGACGGCGGGAGAGGGTGGAATGAGCAGTTCTTC | CSADGGRGWNEQFF
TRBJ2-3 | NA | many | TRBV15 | TGTGCCACCAGCAGAGCGGGAGATACGCAGTATTTT | CATSRAGDTQYF
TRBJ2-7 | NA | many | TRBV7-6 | TGTGCCAGCAGCTTAAGATGGAATACCGGACAGACCTACGAGCAGTACTTC | CASSLRWNTGQTYEQYF
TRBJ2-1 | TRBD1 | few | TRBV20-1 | TGCAGTGCTGGGAGCCCGGGACAGGGGGCGAGATTGGAGCAGTTCTTC | CSAGSPGQGARLEQFF
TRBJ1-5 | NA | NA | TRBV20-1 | TGCAGTGCCCCGATGATGGGTTACAATCAGCCCCAGCATTTT | CSAPMMGYNQPQHF
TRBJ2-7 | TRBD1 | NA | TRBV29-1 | TGCAGCGTACGTTCAGGACAGGTCTACGAGCAGTACTTC | CSVRSGQVYEQYF
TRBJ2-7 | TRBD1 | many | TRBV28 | TGTGCCAGCAGTTTTGGACCCGGGACAGACTACGAGCAGTACTTC | CASSFGPGTDYEQYF
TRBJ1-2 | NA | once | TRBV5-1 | TGCGCCAGCCGCCCTGGACAGACCTTTTCTGGCTACACCTTC | CASRPGQTFSGYTF
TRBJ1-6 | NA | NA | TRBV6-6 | TGTGCCACCAGTTCACCCCTCCACTTT | CATSSPLHF
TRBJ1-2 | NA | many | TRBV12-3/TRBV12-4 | TGTGCCAGCACCACTACAGCTAACTATGGCTACACCTTC | CASTTTANYGYTF
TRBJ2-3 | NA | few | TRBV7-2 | TGTGCCAGCAGCCCTAGACTAGTGACAGATACGCAGTATTTT | CASSPRLVTDTQYF
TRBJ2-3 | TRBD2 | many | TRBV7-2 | TGTGCCAGCAGCTTTAGCGGGAGGCGGGTTGGAGATACGCAGTATTTT | CASSFSGRRVGDTQYF
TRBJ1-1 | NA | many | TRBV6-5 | TGTGCCAGCAGTTACTCTTCTGGGGCTACCCCTGCCGCTTTCTTT | CASSYSSGATPAAFF
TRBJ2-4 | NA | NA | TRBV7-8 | TGTGCCAGCAGCTTACGGAATCCGGGGGACATTCAGTACTTC | CASSLRNPGDIQYF
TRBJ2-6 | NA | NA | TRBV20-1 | TGCAGTGCTCCCGGGGAGATCTCTGGGGCCAACGTCCTGACTTTC | CSAPGEISGANVLTF